A single sample is the source of the 26 T cell receptor beta chains below, sequenced in a study of blood T cell repertoires in COVID-19. TCRdb keeps only in-frame clones here, not all; method: immunoSEQ multiplex PCR. This table holds 65,000 to 90,000 clones, roughly 89% found once. Sample: peripheral blood. These receptors all come from a human donor in a cohort sampled during active COVID-19.

The chain employs TRBV7-2 and TRBJ1-6, with a tentative D call TRBD1 (5 bases). V was cut by 4 bases and J by 7 bases, with 11 bases left in between. The V gene's germline CDR1 is SGHTA and CDR2 FQGNSA. The CDR3 totals 14 residues. CDR3 region: CASSSTPGNSPLHF. CDR3 in DNA: TGTGCCAGCAGCTCCACACCAGGGAATTCACCCCTCCACTTT.

This chain joins TRBV10-3 and TRBJ2-2; maybe TRBD1 (7 bases). CDR3 length equals 17 residues. V was trimmed by 3 bases and J by 4 bases, leaving 18 bases between them. Per the germline V gene, CDR1 is ENHRY and CDR2 is SYGVKD. CDR3 sequence (DNA): TGTGCCATCAGTGACGCCACAGGGGCGGGGAGCACCGGGGAGCTGTTTTTT. Translated: CAISDATGAGSTGELFF.

The chain recombines TRBV12-3 or TRBV12-4 with TRBJ2-1; D possibly corresponds to TRBD1 (6 bases). Trimming shortened V by 8 bases and J by 3 bases, and 11 bases separated the two germline ends. The CDR3 is 13 residues long. The CDR3 DNA reads TGTGCCAGCCTGCAGGGGAACTACAATGAGCAGTTCTTC. Translating gives CASLQGNYNEQFF.

The chain joins TRBV5-6 to TRBJ2-7; no definite D call. V was cut by 2 bases and J by 1 base, with 7 bases left in between. Germline assignment: CDR1 SGHDT and CDR2 YYEEEE. The CDR3 extends over 13 amino acids. For the CDR3, the DNA is TGTGCCAGCAGCTTACACGGGTCCTACGAGCAGTACTTC. This gives the protein CASSLHGSYEQYF.

The gene calls are TRBV4-3 and TRBJ2-6; TRBD1 aligns across 9 bases. V lost 0 bases to trimming and J lost 4 bases; unmatched junction nucleotides: 7. Germline V gene data show CDR1 as LGHNA and CDR2 as YSLEER. The CDR3 is 18 residues long. The CDR3, as DNA: TGCGCCAGCAGCCAAGATCACGGGACAGGGTCCGGGGCCAACGTCCTGACTTTC. As protein: CASSQDHGTGSGANVLTF.

V gene TRBV4-1 combines with J gene TRBJ2-3; D uncertain. V lost 1 base to trimming and J lost 7 bases, with 6 bases between them. The CDR3 is 12 amino acids. Germline CDR1 reads MGHRA; CDR2 reads YSYEKL. CDR3 DNA: TGCGCCAGCAGCCAAGTTGGCTATACGCAGTATTTT. As protein: CASSQVGYTQYF.

The chain employs TRBV2 and TRBJ2-2; 11 positions match TRBD2. J lost 6 bases, V lost 6 bases, and 6 bases had no gene match. There are 15 residues in the CDR3. Germline loops: CDR1 SNHLY, CDR2 FYNNEI. CDR3 protein: CASRVALAGAGELFF. DNA for the CDR3: TGTGCCAGCAGGGTTGCACTAGCGGGGGCCGGGGAGCTGTTTTTT.

The chain combines TRBV5-4 with TRBJ2-1, with 12 bases lining up with TRBD2. Trimming cost V 0 bases and J 9 bases; bases outside gene matches: 1. The CDR3 sequence is 14 residues long. The germline gives CDR1 SGHNT, CDR2 YYREEE (reference sequence). This chain's CDR3 is CASSLGGLAGEQFF. The CDR3 DNA reads TGTGCCAGCAGCTTGGGGGGACTAGCGGGTGAGCAGTTCTTC.

The chain carries TRBV7-2 and TRBJ2-7, with TRBD2 identical over 11 bases. J lost 4 bases, V lost 3 bases, and 14 bases had no gene match. The CDR3 contains 18 residues. CDR1 and CDR2 from the germline V gene are SGHTA and FQGNSA. CDR3 nucleotide sequence: TGTGCCAGCAGCTTGGTATTAGATCTAGCGGGGGGCTCATACGAGCAGTACTTC. Translating it yields CASSLVLDLAGGSYEQYF.

This chain uses TRBV4-3 with TRBJ1-5; TRBD1 aligns across 12 bases. V lost 0 bases to trimming and J lost 7 bases; unmatched junction nucleotides: 4. The CDR3 is 16 residues long. Germline V CDR1 and CDR2: LGHNA, YSLEER. The CDR3 region has the DNA TGCGCCAGCAGCCAAGATGTGGGGACAGGGGGCCAGCCCCAGCATTTT. Its translation: CASSQDVGTGGQPQHF.

The chain recombines TRBV7-8 with TRBJ1-1; D possibly corresponds to TRBD1 (6 bases). V gave up 1 base and J gave up 4 bases, with 16 bases separating them. CDR1 SGHVS and CDR2 FQNEAQ come from the germline V gene. CDR3 length: 16 amino acids. The CDR3 bases are TGTGCCAGCAGCTTAGTTTGGCAGGGGTCGGCCACTGAAGCTTTCTTT. Encoded protein: CASSLVWQGSATEAFF.

The rearrangement links TRBV18 to TRBJ1-3; D unresolved. The CDR3 is 16 amino acids. CDR1 and CDR2 from the germline V gene are KGHSH and LQKENI. With 2 bases removed from V and 0 bases from J, the gap between germline ends came to 11 bases. CDR3 sequence (DNA): TGTGCCAGCTCACCAGTCAGTTACAACTCTGGAAACACCATATATTTT. It specifies CASSPVSYNSGNTIYF.

Regarding this clone: Given the absence of the conserved phenylalanine or tryptophan at the CDR3 end, a read error is likely. No DNA is shown, since the ends of the CDR3 on it are uncertain; the CDR3 is the one TCRdb lists. V usage is TRBV21-1 and J usage is TRBJ2-7; the table assigns TRBD1, which was not confirmed against the DNA. TRBV21-1 is noted as a pseudogene. Inclusive of both ends, the CDR3 amounts to 10 amino acids. This chain's CDR3 is CASSNLVVGP.

The chain employs TRBV5-1 and TRBJ2-1; 9 nucleotides align to TRBD2. Germline CDR1 is SGHRS and CDR2 is YFSETQ. V shed 2 bases and J 8 bases; nucleotides not matched to a gene: 5. The CDR3 sequence is 14 residues long. The CDR3 sequence: CASSFRGGEDEQFF. CDR3 sequence (DNA): TGCGCCAGCAGCTTTCGCGGGGGGGAGGATGAGCAGTTCTTC. The variable domain in full, completed from reference TRBV5-1 and TRBJ2-1, reads KAGVTQTPRYLIKTRGQQVTLSCSPISGHRSVSWYQQTPGQGLQFLFEYFSETQRNKGNFPGRFSGRQFSNSRSEMNVSTLELGDSALYLCASSFRGGEDEQFFGPGTRLTVL.

This chain links TRBV11-3 with TRBJ1-1, with D possibly matching TRBD1 (6 bases). The V and J ends lost 6 bases and 1 base respectively, with 9 bases between them. CDR3 length: 13 residues. Germline V gene data show CDR1 as SGHNT and CDR2 as YENEEA. This CDR3 reads CASSSQGNTEAFF. The CDR3 nucleotides are TGTGCCAGCAGTTCACAGGGGAACACTGAAGCTTTCTTT.

J is TRBJ2-5 and V is TRBV7-6; a weak D match, TRBD2 (6 bases). This CDR3 is built from 14 residues. Germline V lookup: CDR1 SGHVS, CDR2 FNYEAQ. Trimming pared 6 bases from V and 5 bases from J, leaving 16 bases between. The CDR3 DNA reads TGTGCCAGCAGTCCCGGGACTTTGGGCGAGACCCAGTACTTC. This codes for CASSPGTLGETQYF.

The gene calls are TRBV19 and TRBJ1-1, with a tentative D call TRBD1 (6 bases). V gave up 2 bases and J gave up 0 bases, with 13 bases separating them. There are 16 residues in the CDR3. Germline assignment: CDR1 LNHDA and CDR2 SQIVND (reference sequence). CDR3 DNA sequence: TGTGCCAGTAGTATAAGGGCCAGGGGCTTGAACACTGAAGCTTTCTTT. Residues: CASSIRARGLNTEAFF.

This chain joins TRBV19 and TRBJ2-2, with 7 bases lining up with TRBD1. This CDR3 has 14 residues. Looked up from germline, CDR1 is LNHDA and CDR2 is SQIVND (reference sequence). Trimming cost V 3 bases and J 5 bases; bases outside gene matches: 3. The CDR3 DNA follows: TGTGCCAGTAGTATCCAGGGGGAGACCGGGGAGCTGTTTTTT. This gives the protein CASSIQGETGELFF.

V and J are TRBV7-2 and TRBJ1-4, with D possibly being TRBD1 (5 bases). V was pared by 5 bases and J by 0 bases, with 10 bases between. The germline V gene has CDR1 SGHTA and CDR2 FQGNSA. The CDR3 spans 15 residues. The CDR3 nucleotides read TGTGCCAGCAGCCGTCGGGGGACAACTAATGAAAAACTGTTTTTT. This codes for CASSRRGTTNEKLFF.

The chain recombines TRBV7-2 with TRBJ2-1; 8 positions agree with TRBD1. V gave up 4 bases and J gave up 8 bases; unmatched junction bases: 7. The germline CDR1 and CDR2 sequences are SGHTA and FQGNSA. The CDR3 extends over 14 amino acids. The chain's CDR3 is CASSSVQGADEQFF. The CDR3 DNA sequence: TGTGCCAGCAGCTCGGTCCAGGGGGCGGATGAGCAGTTCTTC.

This clone was seen only once. The chain is built from TRBV7-9 and TRBJ2-5; D gene unclear. The V and J ends lost 5 bases and 5 bases respectively, with 15 bases between them. Germline assignment: CDR1 SEHNR and CDR2 FQNEAQ (reference sequence). CDR3 length equals 14 residues. The CDR3 loop is CASSPRELGETQYF. In DNA form, the CDR3 reads TGTGCCAGCAGCCCGCGAGAGCTCGGGGAGACCCAGTACTTC.

This chain links TRBV5-4 with TRBJ2-2; TRBD1 matches at 7 bases. With V trimmed by 4 bases and J by 6 bases, 9 bases remained unmatched. Germline V CDR1 and CDR2: SGHNT, YYREEE (reference sequence). The CDR3 runs to 15 residues. CDR3 in amino acids: CASSPRQGMSGELFF. For the CDR3, the DNA is TGTGCCAGCAGCCCCCGACAGGGCATGTCCGGGGAGCTGTTTTTT.

The chain carries TRBV2 and TRBJ2-3; no firm D call. Germline-derived CDR1 and CDR2 are SNHLY and FYNNEI. The CDR3 is 15 amino acids. V lost 3 bases, J lost 0 bases, and 10 bases lay in between. The CDR3 is CASSERPASTDTQYF. CDR3 nucleotides: TGTGCCAGCAGTGAGCGGCCAGCTAGCACAGATACGCAGTATTTT.

The chain links TRBV5-4 to TRBJ2-7, with D possibly TRBD2 on 6 matching bases. The CDR3 is 13 amino acids. V was pared by 4 bases and J by 10 bases, with 18 bases between. Germline V gene data show CDR1 as SGHNT and CDR2 as YYREEE (reference sequence). The CDR3 region has the DNA TGTGCCAGCAGCCCGGGGGTGAACAGGCATCAGTACTTC. Translating it yields CASSPGVNRHQYF.

The table lists this clone with a count of one. The rearrangement links TRBV7-8 to TRBJ1-2; D gene unclear. The CDR3 is 16 residues long. V lost 2 bases to trimming and J lost 0 bases, with 13 bases between them. Germline CDR1 is SGHVS and CDR2 is FQNEAQ. CDR3 in amino acids: CASSLIGREANYGYTF. The CDR3, as DNA: TGTGCCAGCAGCTTAATAGGGCGGGAAGCTAACTATGGCTACACCTTC.

This rearrangement joins TRBV19 to TRBJ2-7, with a weak D call TRBD2 (6 bases). This CDR3 spans 16 amino acids. Germline V gene lookup returns CDR1 LNHDA and CDR2 SQIVND (reference sequence). Trimming cost V 3 bases and J 2 bases, with 17 bases left between them. CDR3 coding DNA: TGTGCCAGTAGTATCCCGCGGCCCGGGGGTACCTACGAGCAGTACTTC. The encoded protein is CASSIPRPGGTYEQYF.